One T cell receptor (beta chain) is described in this entry. The antigen is unknown. The data belong to a study of blood T cells in healthy people across ages. Overall study context: Researchers report that template switching captured about one barcoded beta molecule per two T cells.

Collection of 9 to 10 milliliters of peripheral blood was performed for each donor. Study results and limitations: Getting older went along with TCR beta diversity per million T cells dropping roughly linearly.

The second PCR ran roughly 6 to 11 cycles with a sample-barcoded 5' primer and J-beta primers. No fewer than 2.5 million CDR3-containing paired-end reads came from each sample. TCRdb analysed the 5' RACE reads with MiXCR anew, one entry per CDR3 protein. Among around 1.5 million distinct CDR3 sequences listed, around 36% were seen once. This clonotype was obtained from a woman under 40 in good health. The sequenced material came from blood.

DNA for the CDR3: TGCGCCAGCAGTGAGTTCCGGGGGGCATACGAGCAGTACTTC. This codes for CASSEFRGAYEQYF. This rearrangement joins TRBV10-2 to TRBJ2-7, with D tentatively TRBD2 (7 bases). The CDR3 runs 14 residues. The germline V gene has CDR1 WSHSY and CDR2 SAAADI. Trimming cost V 1 base and J 4 bases, with 11 bases left between them.